This paragraph covers one TCR beta chain sequence. In the authors' methods: Amplifying reference gene primers gave estimates of nucleated cell counts. Repertoires were generated with immunoSEQ multiplex PCR, while TCRdb's copy carries only in-frame clones and drops some. That table is the source of V, J and clone size, and D and trimming were worked out from the DNA. The sample lists over 90,000 clones; 70% to 90% were seen once. V lost 0 bases, J lost 5 bases, and 16 bases lay in between. Germline CDR1 is SGHDN and CDR2 is FVKESK. The CDR3 runs to 16 residues. The sample belongs to a study of blood T cell repertoires in COVID-19. Study context: Material from acute and convalescent COVID-19 was sourced from the United States, Italy and Spain.

The rearrangement uses TRBV14 and TRBJ1-2; D possibly corresponds to TRBD1 (5 bases). This receptor was taken from a man in his forties or fifties with active or convalescent COVID-19. Sequenced material: peripheral blood. CDR3 region: CASSQDPARVGYGYTF. The CDR3 region has the DNA TGTGCCAGCAGCCAAGACCCTGCCAGGGTAGGGTATGGCTACACCTTC. The full variable domain, completed using reference TRBV14 and TRBJ1-2, is EAGVTQFPSHSVIEKGQTVTLRCDPISGHDNLYWYRRVMGKEIKFLLHFVKESKQDESGMPNNRFLAERTGGTYSTLKVQPAELEDSGVYFCASSQDPARVGYGYTFGSGTRLTVV.